The 6 T cell receptor beta chains presented below share a single source sample, sequenced in a study of Ad26.COV2.S vaccination and SARS-CoV-2 variants. The assay was immunoSEQ multiplex PCR, and TCRdb's table has in-frame clones only and misses some. The sample lists 300,000 to 350,000 clones; 88% were seen once. Treatment of the sample: 19 received Ad26.COV2.S at low or high dose, single or two shots; 5 received placebo; per-sample allocation not given. Samples were taken on day 63 after the first vaccine or placebo injection. Specimen: peripheral blood, collected in a trial of Ad26.COV2.S vaccine versus placebo. These receptors were taken from a person between 18 and 59 years old who received the Ad26.COV2.S COVID-19 vaccine or a placebo.

As DNA, the CDR3 is TGTGCCAGCAGCTTAGTAACTAGATTCTCCGAGCAGTACTTC. Translated, it gives CASSLVTRFSEQYF. V and J are TRBV11-2 and TRBJ2-7; D might be TRBD2 (5 bases). The CDR3 totals 14 residues. Trimming took 1 base from V and 6 from J, leaving 13 bases between them. The germline V gene has CDR1 SGHAT and CDR2 FQNNGV.

This chain links TRBV18 with TRBJ2-1; weak D call: TRBD1 (6 bases). CDR1 KGHSH and CDR2 LQKENI come from the germline V gene. Trimming pared 6 bases from V and 9 bases from J, leaving 18 bases between. This CDR3 region has 14 residues. This CDR3 reads CASSPGVGFGEQFF. CDR3 sequence (DNA): TGTGCCAGCTCGCCAGGGGTAGGGTTTGGTGAGCAGTTCTTC.

This chain connects TRBV10-2 to TRBJ2-2, with D possibly being TRBD1 (5 bases). The V end was cut by 6 bases, the J end by 3 bases, with 11 bases between. The CDR3 has 14 residues. Germline V gives CDR1 WSHSY, CDR2 SAAADI. The CDR3 sequence: CASRSLGDTGELFF. As DNA, the CDR3 is TGCGCCAGCAGGTCCCTAGGGGACACCGGGGAGCTGTTTTTT.

V and J are TRBV3-1 (or the pseudogene TRBV3-2) and TRBJ2-7, with D perhaps TRBD2 (5 bases). The CDR3 totals 15 residues. Between the trimmed V and J ends, which lost 4 bases and 2 bases, there was a span of 15 bases. Germline lookup yields CDR1 LGHDT and CDR2 YNNKEL (reference sequence). CDR3 loop: CASSLDLPRAYEQYF. DNA of the CDR3: TGTGCCAGCAGCCTCGACCTCCCGAGGGCCTACGAGCAGTACTTC.

The chain links TRBV9 to TRBJ1-6, with unresolved D. CDR1 is SGDLS, CDR2 YYNGEE, per germline. This CDR3 is built from 14 residues. V was clipped by 0 bases and J by 8 bases, with 9 bases between them. Here the CDR3 DNA reads TGTGCCAGCAGCGTAGATGGCCGGGATTCACCCCTCCACTTT. Translating it yields CASSVDGRDSPLHF.

V is TRBV28 and J is TRBJ1-2; tentatively, D is TRBD1 (6 bases). The V end was cut by 5 bases, the J end by 6 bases, with 19 bases between. The CDR3 is 15 amino acids. Germline CDR1 and CDR2: MDHEN and SYDVKM. Written as DNA, the CDR3 is TGTGCCAGCAGTATTATTGGGACTGGGGGGCATGGCTACACCTTC. This codes for CASSIIGTGGHGYTF.